This T cell receptor (beta chain) was sequenced in a study of graft-versus-host responses after intestinal transplantation. At the level of the study: The whole recipient group had anti-thymocyte globulin induction followed by tacrolimus and steroids for around three years.

Study findings and constraints: Marrow from the recipient contained GvH clones, some of which had appeared first in ileum or blood. Declining HvG levels early post-transplant were linked to peak circulating GvH clone levels.

Notes on this clone: The antigen is unknown.

TCRdb keeps only in-frame clones here, not all; method: immunoSEQ multiplex PCR. The table includes 35,000 to 45,000 clones, around 96% detected once. The ends were cut back, 0 bases at V and 4 bases at J, with 16 bases in the middle. CDR3 length: 17 residues. Germline CDR1 and CDR2: SGHVS and FNYEAQ. This TCR derives from a human donor who was the organ donor for an intestinal transplant. V gene TRBV7-6 combines with J gene TRBJ2-1; tentative D call: TRBD2 (6 bases). The material was unstimulated CD8+ T cells sorted from spleen or lymph node cells, obtained before transplant. The CDR3 nucleotides are TGTGCCAGCAGCTTAGCAGGGCGGGGCCCAGGTTACAATGAGCAGTTCTTC. It specifies CASSLAGRGPGYNEQFF.